This paragraph covers one T cell receptor (beta chain) sequence. Its target is not known. Donors were ostensibly healthy at sampling, although undocumented immune exposures were probable. Trimming stripped 7 bases from V and 1 base from J, with 13 bases between. This CDR3 contains 13 residues. Germline values: CDR1 SQVTM, CDR2 ANQGSEA. This entry belongs to a study of cytomegalovirus exposure and HLA in healthy donors. Primers for the PCR totalled 60 Vbeta and 13 Jbeta. Sequencing used immunoSEQ multiplex PCR; TCRdb keeps in-frame clones, though not all of them. The data show roughly 200,000 clones, 70% to 90% seen once. Study-level findings and limits: Reportedly, fewer N-insertions than the roughly 700-donor mean appeared in an Asian-associated ancestry cluster in a later analysis. The study labeled more than 150 TCR beta chains cytomegalovirus-associated. After further analysis at a later stage, 16,951 TCR beta sequences were associated with HLA alleles at 0.05 false discovery rate.

The origin of this receptor is a woman aged 25 to 39 in good health and CMV-seronegative. This sequence joins TRBV29-1 and TRBJ1-1; possible D gene TRBD1, 6 bases. The source material was PBMCs. CDR3 coding DNA: TGCAGCGCCGCGACAGGACAGAACACTGAAGCTTTCTTT. Protein: CSAATGQNTEAFF.